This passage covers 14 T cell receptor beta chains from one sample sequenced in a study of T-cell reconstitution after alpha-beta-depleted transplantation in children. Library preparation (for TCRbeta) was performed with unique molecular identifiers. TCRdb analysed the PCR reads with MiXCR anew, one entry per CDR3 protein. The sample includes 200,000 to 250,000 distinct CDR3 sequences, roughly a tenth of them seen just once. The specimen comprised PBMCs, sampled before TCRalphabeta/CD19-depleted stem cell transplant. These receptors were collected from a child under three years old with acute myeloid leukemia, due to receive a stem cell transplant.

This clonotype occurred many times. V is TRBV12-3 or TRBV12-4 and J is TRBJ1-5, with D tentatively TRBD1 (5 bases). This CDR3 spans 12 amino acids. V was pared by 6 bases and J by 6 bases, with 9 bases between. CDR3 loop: CASSTGAQPQHF. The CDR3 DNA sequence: TGTGCCAGCAGCACCGGGGCTCAGCCCCAGCATTTT.

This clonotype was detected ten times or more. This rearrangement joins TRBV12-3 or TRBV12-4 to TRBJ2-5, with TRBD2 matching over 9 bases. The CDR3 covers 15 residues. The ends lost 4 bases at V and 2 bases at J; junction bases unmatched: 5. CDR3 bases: TGTGCCAGCAGTTCCTCTAGCGGGGCACAAGAGACCCAGTACTTC. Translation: CASSSSSGAQETQYF.

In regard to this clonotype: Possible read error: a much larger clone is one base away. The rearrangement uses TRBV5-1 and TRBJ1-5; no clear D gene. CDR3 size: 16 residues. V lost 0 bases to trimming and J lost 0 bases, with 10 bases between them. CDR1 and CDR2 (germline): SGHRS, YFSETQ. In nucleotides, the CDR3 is TGCGCCAGCAGCTTGGATCGCTGCAATAGCAATCAGCCCCAGCATTTT. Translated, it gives CASSLDRCNSNQPQHF.

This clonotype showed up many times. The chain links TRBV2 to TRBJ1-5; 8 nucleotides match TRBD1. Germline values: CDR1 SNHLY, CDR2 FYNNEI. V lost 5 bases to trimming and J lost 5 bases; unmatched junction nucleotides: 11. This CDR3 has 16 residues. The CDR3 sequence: CASSQEDREVDQPQHF. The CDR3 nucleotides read TGTGCCAGCAGTCAGGAGGACAGGGAAGTGGATCAGCCCCAGCATTTT. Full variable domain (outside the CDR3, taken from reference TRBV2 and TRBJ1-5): EPEVTQTPSHQVTQMGQEVILRCVPISNHLYFYWYRQILGQKVEFLVSFYNNEISEKSEIFDDQFSVERPDGSNFTLKIRSTKLEDSAMYFCASSQEDREVDQPQHFGDGTRLSIL.

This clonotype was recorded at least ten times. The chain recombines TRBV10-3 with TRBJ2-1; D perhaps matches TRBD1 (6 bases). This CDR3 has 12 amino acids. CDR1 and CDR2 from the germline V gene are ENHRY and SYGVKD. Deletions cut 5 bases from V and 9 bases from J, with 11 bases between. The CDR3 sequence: CAISWTEAEQFF. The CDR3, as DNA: TGTGCCATCAGTTGGACAGAGGCTGAGCAGTTCTTC.

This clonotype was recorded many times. For the CDR3, the DNA is TGTGCCAGCAGCTGGGCTGGAGGGGTCGTAGATACGCAGTATTTT. Translated: CASSWAGGVVDTQYF. This chain connects TRBV11-1 to TRBJ2-3; weak D call: TRBD2 (6 bases). The CDR3 has 15 amino acids. The ends were cut back, 4 bases at V and 5 bases at J, with 16 bases in the middle. Germline CDR1 reads SGHAT; CDR2 reads FQDESV (reference sequence). Full variable domain (rest looked up from reference TRBV11-1 and TRBJ2-3): EAEVAQSPRYKITEKSQAVAFWCDPISGHATLYWYRQILGQGPELLVQFQDESVVDDSQLPKDRFSAERLKGVDSTLKIQPAELGDSAMYLCASSWAGGVVDTQYFGPGTRLTVL.

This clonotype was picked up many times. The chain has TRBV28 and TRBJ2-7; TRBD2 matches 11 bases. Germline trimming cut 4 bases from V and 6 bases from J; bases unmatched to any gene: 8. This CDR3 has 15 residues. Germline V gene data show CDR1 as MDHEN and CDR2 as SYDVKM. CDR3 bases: TGTGCCAGCAGTTCGGGACTAGCGGACCTCCGCGAGCAGTACTTC. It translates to CASSSGLADLREQYF.

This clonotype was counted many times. DNA for the CDR3: TGTGCCAGCAGCCAAGCGGGGGGGGTGACAGATACGCAGTATTTT. Translation: CASSQAGGVTDTQYF. The chain joins TRBV3-1 to TRBJ2-3, with 8 bases that match TRBD2. This CDR3 comprises 15 residues. Germline assignment: CDR1 LGHDT and CDR2 YNNKEL (reference sequence). Losses at the gene ends were 1 base for V and 3 bases for J; bases not matched to a gene: 3.

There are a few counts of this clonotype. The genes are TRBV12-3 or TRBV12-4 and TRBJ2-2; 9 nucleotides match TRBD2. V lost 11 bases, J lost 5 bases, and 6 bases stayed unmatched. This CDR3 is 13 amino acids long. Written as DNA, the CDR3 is TGTGCCGGTAGCGGGAGTAGGACCGGGGAGCTGTTTTTT. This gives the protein CAGSGSRTGELFF.

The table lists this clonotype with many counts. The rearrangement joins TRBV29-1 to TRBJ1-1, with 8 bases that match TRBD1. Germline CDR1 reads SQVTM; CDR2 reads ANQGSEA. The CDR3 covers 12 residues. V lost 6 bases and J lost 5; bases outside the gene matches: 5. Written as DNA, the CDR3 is TGCAGCGTCGCAGGGGGCCTGACTGAAGCTTTCTTT. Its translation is CSVAGGLTEAFF.

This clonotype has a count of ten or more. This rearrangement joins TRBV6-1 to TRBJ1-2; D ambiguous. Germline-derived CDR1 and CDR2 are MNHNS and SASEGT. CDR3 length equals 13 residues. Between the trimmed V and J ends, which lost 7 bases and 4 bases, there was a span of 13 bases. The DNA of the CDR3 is TGTGCCAGCAACCTCCGGGAAGCCTATGGCTACACCTTC. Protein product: CASNLREAYGYTF.

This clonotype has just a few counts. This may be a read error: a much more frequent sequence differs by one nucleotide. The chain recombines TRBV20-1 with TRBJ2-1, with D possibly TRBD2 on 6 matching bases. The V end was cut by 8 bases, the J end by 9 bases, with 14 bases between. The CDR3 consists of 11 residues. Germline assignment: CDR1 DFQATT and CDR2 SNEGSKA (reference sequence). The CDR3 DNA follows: TGCAGTACTACTAGCTTACTTGAGCAGTTCTTC. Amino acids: CSTTSLLEQFF.

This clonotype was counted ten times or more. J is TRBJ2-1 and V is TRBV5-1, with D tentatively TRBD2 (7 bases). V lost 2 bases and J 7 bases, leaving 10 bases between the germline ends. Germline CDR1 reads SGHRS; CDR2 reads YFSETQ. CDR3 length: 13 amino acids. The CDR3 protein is CASSFGGLNEQFF. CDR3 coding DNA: TGCGCCAGCAGCTTCGGGGGGCTTAATGAGCAGTTCTTC. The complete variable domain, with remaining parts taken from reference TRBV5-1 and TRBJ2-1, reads KAGVTQTPRYLIKTRGQQVTLSCSPISGHRSVSWYQQTPGQGLQFLFEYFSETQRNKGNFPGRFSGRQFSNSRSEMNVSTLELGDSALYLCASSFGGLNEQFFGPGTRLTVL.

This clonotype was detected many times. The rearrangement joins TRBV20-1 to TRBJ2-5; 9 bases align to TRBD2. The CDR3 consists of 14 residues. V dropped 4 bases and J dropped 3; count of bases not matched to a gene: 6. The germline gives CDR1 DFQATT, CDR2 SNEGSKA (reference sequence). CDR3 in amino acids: CSATLAGLKETQYF. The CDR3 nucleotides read TGCAGTGCTACGCTAGCGGGGCTTAAAGAGACCCAGTACTTC.